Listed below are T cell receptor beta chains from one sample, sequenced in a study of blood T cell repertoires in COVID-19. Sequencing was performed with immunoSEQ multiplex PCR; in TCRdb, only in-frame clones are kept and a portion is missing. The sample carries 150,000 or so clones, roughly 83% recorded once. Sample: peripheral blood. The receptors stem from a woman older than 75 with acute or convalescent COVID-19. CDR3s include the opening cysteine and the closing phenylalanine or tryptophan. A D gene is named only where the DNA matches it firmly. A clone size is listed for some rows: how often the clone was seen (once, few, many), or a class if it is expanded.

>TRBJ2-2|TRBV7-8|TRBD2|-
CASSARSGTSVAGELFF
TGTGCCAGCAGCGCGCGGTCCGGGACTAGCGTGGCCGGGGAGCTGTTTTTT
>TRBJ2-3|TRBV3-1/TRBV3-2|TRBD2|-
CASSQGPSGGYTQYF
TGTGCCAGCAGCCAAGGGCCTAGCGGGGGGTATACGCAGTATTTT
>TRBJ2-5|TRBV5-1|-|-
CASGRQAQETQYF
TGCGCCAGCGGGAGACAGGCCCAAGAGACCCAGTACTTC
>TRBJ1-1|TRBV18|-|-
CASSLNQGSGMNTEAFF
TGTGCCAGCTCATTGAACCAGGGGAGCGGGATGAACACTGAAGCTTTCTTT
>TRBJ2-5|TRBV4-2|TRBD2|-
CASSRTSGAETQYF
TGTGCCAGCAGCCGGACTAGCGGGGCAGAGACCCAGTACTTC
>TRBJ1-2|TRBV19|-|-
CASRYRIDYGYTF
TGTGCCAGTCGGTACAGGATTGACTATGGCTACACCTTC
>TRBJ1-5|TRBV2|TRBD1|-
CASNPTGGPNQPQHF
TGTGCCAGCAATCCGACAGGGGGTCCCAATCAGCCCCAGCATTTT
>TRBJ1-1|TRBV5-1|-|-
CASSFQLGTEAFF
TGCGCCAGCAGCTTTCAACTCGGCACTGAAGCTTTCTTT
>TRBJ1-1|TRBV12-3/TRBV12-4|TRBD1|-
CASSRQGNTEAFF
TGTGCCAGCAGCCGACAGGGAAACACTGAAGCTTTCTTT
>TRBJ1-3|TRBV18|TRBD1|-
CASSPGQGRNTIYF
TGTGCCAGCTCACCAGGACAGGGGCGAAACACCATATATTTT
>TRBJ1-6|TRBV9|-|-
CASSPSEGRRSPLHF
TGTGCCAGCAGCCCCTCTGAGGGAAGGCGATCACCCCTCCACTTT
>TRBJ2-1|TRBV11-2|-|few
CASSFLGRRSTGEQFF
TGTGCCAGCAGTTTTTTGGGTCGGCGGTCTACTGGTGAGCAGTTCTTC
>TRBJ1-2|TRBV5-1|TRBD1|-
CASSLGGQGSYGYTF
TGCGCCAGCAGCTTGGGGGGACAGGGGTCCTATGGCTACACCTTC
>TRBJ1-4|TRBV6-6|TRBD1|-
CASSHLLQGYEKLFF
TGTGCCAGCAGTCACCTACTACAGGGGTATGAAAAACTGTTTTTT
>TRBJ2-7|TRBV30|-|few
CAWNRGDRAYEQYF
TGTGCCTGGAACCGCGGGGACAGAGCCTACGAGCAGTACTTC